The 18 T cell receptor beta chains reported below all come from one sample, sequenced in a study of CD8 T cells in Susac syndrome. Reverse transcription of 0.5 to 1 ug RNA was performed with random hexamers. TCRdb reprocessed the immunoSEQ multiplex PCR reads via MiXCR and lists one record per CDR3 protein. The table lists approximately 150,000 distinct CDR3 sequences, around 95% of them singletons. Sequencing input: CD4+ T cells from PBMCs. The receptors originated from a human donor with Susac syndrome.

The rearrangement uses TRBV20-1 and TRBJ2-1; weak D call: TRBD2 (6 bases). V lost 5 bases and J 2 bases, leaving 13 bases between the germline ends. The CDR3 totals 14 residues. Per the germline V gene, CDR1 is DFQATT and CDR2 is SNEGSKA (reference sequence). The CDR3 reads CSALAERTYNEQFF. CDR3 nucleotides: TGCAGTGCTTTAGCGGAGCGCACCTACAATGAGCAGTTCTTC.

The V and J genes are TRBV29-1 and TRBJ2-5; weak D call: TRBD1 (5 bases). Germline CDR1 and CDR2: SQVTM and ANQGSEA. The CDR3 sequence is 16 residues long. Between the trimmed V and J ends, which lost 5 bases and 2 bases, there was a span of 21 bases. CDR3 nucleotides: TGCAGCGTTTCCCCCTCGGCAGGGCTTCGGCAAGAGACCCAGTACTTC. Translated, it gives CSVSPSAGLRQETQYF. Supplemented by reference TRBV29-1 and TRBJ2-5, the full variable domain reads SAVISQKPSRDICQRGTSLTIQCQVDSQVTMMFWYRQQPGQSLTLIATANQGSEATYESGFVIDKFPISRPNLTFSTLTVSNMSPEDSSIYLCSVSPSAGLRQETQYFGPGTRLLVL.

This clonotype was seen only once. The chain carries TRBV4-1 and TRBJ2-6, with 8 bases matching TRBD1. The CDR3 covers 17 residues. In germline, CDR1 is MGHRA, CDR2 YSYEKL. Trimming took 1 base from V and 3 from J; bases not matched to a gene: 5. The CDR3 protein is CASSQAGRGLGANVLTF. CDR3 DNA: TGCGCCAGCAGCCAAGCGGGCAGGGGGCTTGGGGCCAACGTCCTGACTTTC.

The chain has TRBV28 and TRBJ2-3, with D uncertain. This CDR3 spans 14 amino acids. CDR1 and CDR2 from the germline V gene are MDHEN and SYDVKM. Trimming cost V 2 bases and J 4 bases, with 10 bases left between them. DNA of the CDR3: TGTGCCAGCAGTTTAGTTATTACCCCAGATACGCAGTATTTT. This codes for CASSLVITPDTQYF.

The chain joins TRBV4-1 to TRBJ1-2, with TRBD1 identical over 8 bases. The germline V gene has CDR1 MGHRA and CDR2 YSYEKL. This CDR3 contains 17 residues. Losses at the gene ends were 0 bases for V and 2 bases for J; bases not matched to a gene: 8. The CDR3 sequence is CASSQESGQALNYGYTF. Here the CDR3 DNA reads TGCGCCAGCAGCCAAGAATCGGGACAGGCGCTCAACTATGGCTACACCTTC.

Only one count was recorded for this clonotype. The chain is built from TRBV2 and TRBJ1-5, with 7 bases identical to TRBD1. Germline CDR1 and CDR2: SNHLY and FYNNEI. The trim removed 5 bases at V and 3 bases at J, leaving 7 bases unmatched. The CDR3 sequence is 15 residues long. The CDR3 DNA is TGTGCCAGCAGTTCCGACAGGGCCCTCAATCAGCCCCAGCATTTT. It encodes CASSSDRALNQPQHF.

The chain carries TRBV28 and TRBJ1-2; 8 positions agree with TRBD1. Germline CDR1 reads MDHEN; CDR2 reads SYDVKM. The V gene end was trimmed by 5 bases and the J gene end by 4 bases; junction bases not matched to a gene: 9. CDR3 length equals 15 residues. CDR3 nucleotides: TGTGCCAGCAGTGCGGAAACAGGGGGTTCCTATGGCTACACCTTC. Amino acids: CASSAETGGSYGYTF.

This sequence joins TRBV7-8 and TRBJ1-5; D ambiguous. Germline assignment: CDR1 SGHVS and CDR2 FQNEAQ. This CDR3 spans 15 amino acids. Trimming pared 1 base from V and 5 bases from J, leaving 12 bases between. CDR3 sequence (DNA): TGTGCCAGCAGCTTAGAGTCTTCCGGGTATCAGCCCCAGCATTTT. Translating gives CASSLESSGYQPQHF.

The chain links TRBV6-5 to TRBJ1-5; D call uncertain. Germline lookup yields CDR1 MNHEY and CDR2 SVGAGI. The CDR3 runs 15 residues. Trimming removed 6 bases from V and 2 bases from J, with 14 bases in between. Written as DNA, the CDR3 is TGTGCCAGCAGCGCGACCGTATACGGCAATCAGCCCCAGCATTTT. Its translation is CASSATVYGNQPQHF.

The chain has TRBV3-1 and TRBJ1-2; D remains ambiguous. The germline CDR1 and CDR2 sequences are LGHDT and YNNKEL (reference sequence). V gave up 0 bases and J gave up 4 bases, with 6 bases separating them. CDR3 length: 13 amino acids. CDR3 coding DNA: TGTGCCAGCAGCCAAGAGAGGGTCTATGGCTACACCTTC. Translated: CASSQERVYGYTF.

This clonotype was detected only a few times. The chain combines TRBV12-3 or TRBV12-4 with TRBJ1-3; no clear D. CDR3 length: 10 residues. V was cut by 8 bases and J by 5 bases, with 4 bases left in between. CDR3 sequence reads: CASRRNTIYF. DNA of the CDR3: TGTGCCAGCCGACGAAACACCATATATTTT.

J is TRBJ2-2 and V is TRBV29-1, with TRBD1 as a possible D gene (5 bases). The CDR3 spans 12 residues. The germline gives CDR1 SQVTM, CDR2 ANQGSEA. V was pared by 6 bases and J by 3 bases, with 8 bases between. This chain's CDR3 is CSVLGHTGELFF. The CDR3 DNA sequence: TGCAGCGTGTTGGGGCACACCGGGGAGCTGTTTTTT.

The rearrangement uses TRBV12-3 or TRBV12-4 and TRBJ1-6, with a tentative D call TRBD1 (6 bases). This CDR3 is built from 15 residues. The V gene lost 3 bases and the J gene lost 4 bases, with 10 bases spanning the gap. The CDR3 coding sequence is TGTGCCAGCAGTTTGGACAGATCGTATAATTCACCCCTCCACTTT. Protein sequence: CASSLDRSYNSPLHF.

CDR3 in DNA: TGTGCCAGCGGCCCTACGGCCACAGATACGCAGTATTTT. Translated, it gives CASGPTATDTQYF. The V gene is TRBV25-1, the J gene TRBJ2-3; D not certain. The germline CDR1 and CDR2 sequences are MGHDK and SYGVNS. The CDR3 totals 13 residues. V shed 8 bases and J shed 2 bases, with 11 bases lying between them.

This clonotype was detected only once. The gene calls are TRBV12-3 or TRBV12-4 and TRBJ2-1; 8 positions agree with TRBD2. The V gene end was trimmed by 0 bases and the J gene end by 7 bases; junction bases not matched to a gene: 2. There are 14 residues in the CDR3. As DNA, the CDR3 is TGTGCCAGCAGTTTAGCGACTAGCGTGAATGAGCAGTTCTTC. Residues: CASSLATSVNEQFF.

The genes are TRBV12-3 or TRBV12-4 and TRBJ1-4; weak D call: TRBD1 (5 bases). The V end was cut by 6 bases, the J end by 6 bases, with 8 bases between. The CDR3 has 12 residues. CDR3 DNA: TGTGCCAGCAGACTCAGGGATGAAAAACTGTTTTTT. It specifies CASRLRDEKLFF.

The chain recombines TRBV27 with TRBJ2-5; tentatively, D is TRBD1 (5 bases). Germline V gene lookup returns CDR1 MNHEY and CDR2 SMNVEV (reference sequence). The CDR3 is made up of 15 amino acids. V gave up 3 bases and J gave up 1 base, with 12 bases separating them. The CDR3 DNA sequence: TGTGCCAGCAGTTTTTCAGGGCCTCGCCAAGAGACCCAGTACTTC. It is translated as CASSFSGPRQETQYF.

The chain links TRBV19 to TRBJ1-1, with 11 bases that match TRBD1. CDR1 is LNHDA, CDR2 SQIVND, per germline (reference sequence). The CDR3 extends over 15 amino acids. V was clipped by 7 bases and J by 4 bases; unmatched bases: 8. Here the CDR3 DNA reads TGTGCCAGTACCCCGATCGGGACAGGGGGCACTGAAGCTTTCTTT. Its translation is CASTPIGTGGTEAFF.